This entry concerns a single TCR beta chain. This record comes from a study of blood T cell repertoires in COVID-19. For the study at large: Samples came from the United States, Italy and Spain, spanning acute and convalescent COVID-19. Sample material is recorded as cDNA or gDNA derived from T cells, B-cell-depleted T cells, or PBMCs.

Authors' data handling: Scientists estimated how many nucleated cells there were by amplifying reference gene primers. Clones were sequenced by immunoSEQ multiplex PCR, and TCRdb holds only the in-frame ones, with some missing. D and trimming come from the DNA, and the V and J calls and clone size come from that table. The sample records fewer than 110,000 clones, around 84% being singletons. The CDR3 is made up of 14 amino acids. The ends were cut back, 6 bases at V and 7 bases at J, with 15 bases in the middle. The germline V gene encodes CDR1 SNHLY and CDR2 FYNNEI. The chain uses TRBV2 and TRBJ1-4, with D possibly matching TRBD1 (6 bases). What was sequenced was peripheral blood. This receptor was obtained from a woman in her 70s with active or convalescent COVID-19. For the CDR3, the DNA is TGTGCCAGCAGGGAACAGGGCAGGAGTGAAAAACTGTTTTTT. It yields the protein CASREQGRSEKLFF. The full variable domain, in which reference TRBV2 and TRBJ1-4 provide the parts outside the CDR3, is EPEVTQTPSHQVTQMGQEVILRCVPISNHLYFYWYRQILGQKVEFLVSFYNNEISEKSEIFDDQFSVERPDGSNFTLKIRSTKLEDSAMYFCASREQGRSEKLFFGSGTQLSVL.